This T cell receptor beta chain was captured by sequencing in a study of Graves' ophthalmopathy and Graves' hyperthyroidism. RNA transcripts were the template, and TCR beta CDR3 regions were amplified from them. The workflow started with a first-round RT-PCR run with HTBI primers and then moved on to a second-round multiplex PCR. In TCRdb, the multiplex PCR reads were re-called with MiXCR into one record per CDR3 protein. Of almost 750,000 distinct CDR3 sequences listed, 40% are singletons. V was cut by 5 bases and J by 4 bases, with 14 bases left in between. This CDR3 contains 14 residues. This receptor was identified in an adult man with Graves' ophthalmopathy. The sequencing input was peripheral blood. The chain couples TRBV12-3 or TRBV12-4 to TRBJ2-5; D may be TRBD1 or TRBD2 (5 bases each). The CDR3 DNA is TGTGCCAGCAGTGAACTCGGGGCGGGAGAGACCCAGTACTTC. It encodes CASSELGAGETQYF.